One sample yielded the 10 T cell receptor beta chains listed below, sequenced in a study of cytomegalovirus exposure and HLA in healthy donors. Use of 60 Vbeta and 13 Jbeta primers characterized the PCR. The repertoire was sequenced with immunoSEQ multiplex PCR; TCRdb's copy has only in-frame clones and lacks some. The profile shows around 150,000 clones, 77% of them singletons. Sequenced sample: PBMCs. The source is a woman aged 35 to 49 in good health and CMV-seropositive.

The V and J genes are TRBV30 and TRBJ1-1; 8 positions agree with TRBD1. The trim removed 3 bases at V and 7 bases at J, leaving 7 bases unmatched. The V gene's germline CDR1 is GTSNPN and CDR2 SVGIG (reference sequence). The CDR3 is 13 residues long. The CDR3 DNA reads TGTGCCTGGAGGGTGACAGGGGTAAATGAAGCTTTCTTT. This sequence encodes CAWRVTGVNEAFF.

V is TRBV11-3 and J is TRBJ2-7; D is possibly TRBD1 (6 bases). V was shortened by 7 bases and J by 7 bases, with 20 bases between the two germline ends. The CDR3 extends over 14 amino acids. Germline CDR1 and CDR2: SGHNT and YENEEA. CDR3 amino acids: CASIYRVKSGEQYF. The CDR3 DNA is TGTGCCAGCATTTACAGGGTAAAGTCGGGAGAGCAGTACTTC.

The chain uses TRBV7-2 and TRBJ2-3, with 11 nucleotides matching TRBD2. Germline values: CDR1 SGHTA, CDR2 FQGNSA. The CDR3 contains 17 residues. Trimming removed 3 bases from V and 0 bases from J; junction bases left unmatched: 5. The CDR3 DNA follows: TGTGCCAGCAGCTTGCGACTAGCGGGGTTTAGCACAGATACGCAGTATTTT. Its translation is CASSLRLAGFSTDTQYF.

V is TRBV6-6 and J is TRBJ2-7, with 9 nucleotides matching TRBD1. The junction had 5 bases not matched to a gene; V was cut back by 7 bases and J by 1 base. Germline CDR1 and CDR2: MNHNY and SVGAGI (reference sequence). The length of the CDR3 is 14 residues. The CDR3 here is CASISGTGSYEQYF. The CDR3 DNA sequence: TGTGCCAGCATTTCTGGGACAGGGTCCTACGAGCAGTACTTC.

The chain combines TRBV28 with TRBJ1-5; D is perhaps TRBD1 (5 bases). This CDR3 spans 14 amino acids. V was cut by 3 bases and J by 5 bases, with 11 bases left in between. Looked up from germline, CDR1 is MDHEN and CDR2 is SYDVKM. The CDR3 here is CASSLVVRDQPQHF. Here the CDR3 DNA reads TGTGCCAGCAGTTTGGTGGTCAGGGATCAGCCCCAGCATTTT. Filled out from reference TRBV28 and TRBJ1-5, the complete variable domain reads DVKVTQSSRYLVKRTGEKVFLECVQDMDHENMFWYRQDPGLGLRLIYFSYDVKMKEKGDIPEGYSVSREKKERFSLILESASTNQTSMYLCASSLVVRDQPQHFGDGTRLSIL.

This CDR3 reads CASSLTSITGELFF. As DNA, the CDR3 is TGTGCCAGCAGTTTGACTTCTATCACCGGGGAGCTGTTTTTT. V and J are TRBV28 and TRBJ2-2; D is ambiguous. CDR1 is MDHEN and CDR2 is SYDVKM in the germline V gene. Trimming cost V 3 bases and J 4 bases, with 9 bases left between them. This CDR3 spans 14 amino acids.

The V and J genes are TRBV5-1 and TRBJ2-7, with 12 bases that match TRBD1. With 5 bases clipped from V and 0 bases from J, the junction kept 15 bases outside the gene matches. The CDR3 has 19 residues. CDR1 is SGHRS and CDR2 is YFSETQ in the germline V gene. CDR3 in amino acids: CASRGPGTGGLMGSYEQYF. CDR3 nucleotide sequence: TGCGCCAGCAGGGGCCCCGGGACAGGGGGCCTTATGGGCTCCTACGAGCAGTACTTC.

This chain connects TRBV29-1 to TRBJ2-1; tentative D call: TRBD1 (5 bases). CDR1 SQVTM and CDR2 ANQGSEA come from the germline V gene. V was clipped by 3 bases and J by 0 bases, with 12 bases between them. This CDR3 spans 15 amino acids. The CDR3 DNA follows: TGCAGCGTTGAGAGCAGGGCGCGCTCCTACAATGAGCAGTTCTTC. Its protein product is CSVESRARSYNEQFF.

The V and J genes are TRBV5-1 and TRBJ2-1; D gene ambiguous. This CDR3 has 16 residues. Trimming took off 2 bases at V and 2 bases at J, with 14 bases between the two ends. Per the germline V gene, CDR1 is SGHRS and CDR2 is YFSETQ. The CDR3 here is CASSFTHGRTYNEQFF. In nucleotides, the CDR3 is TGCGCCAGCAGCTTTACCCATGGCAGAACCTACAATGAGCAGTTCTTC.

This chain links TRBV4-3 with TRBJ2-1; 8 bases agree with TRBD2. The V gene end was trimmed by 3 bases and the J gene end by 6 bases; junction bases not matched to a gene: 7. The CDR3 sequence is 15 residues long. Germline lookup yields CDR1 LGHNA and CDR2 YSLEER. CDR3: CASSQGGLGANEQFF. CDR3 in DNA: TGCGCCAGCAGCCAGGGGGGACTAGGGGCCAATGAGCAGTTCTTC.